This T cell receptor beta chain was recorded in a study of T cells after yellow fever vaccination. Via MiXCR, TCRdb re-called the 5' RACE reads, giving one row per CDR3 protein. The sample has 150,000 to 200,000 distinct CDR3 sequences, 6.5% to 8.5% seen once; the top ten hold 2.5% to 3%. Many counts were recorded for this clonotype. The source material was CD4+ T cells sorted from PBMCs, sampled around 5 days after the first yellow fever vaccination. This TCR came from a man between 18 and 29 years old who received the YFV17D yellow fever vaccine.

The CDR3 DNA sequence: TGCGCCAGCAGCTCTTACCTAGCCAGCGGGGGGGCCGGAGGGGAGCTGTTTTTT. It specifies CASSSYLASGGAGGELFF. J is TRBJ2-2 and V is TRBV5-1; 10 nucleotides line up with TRBD2. CDR3 length: 18 amino acids. The germline CDR1 and CDR2 sequences are SGHRS and YFSETQ. V gave up 3 bases and J gave up 8 bases; unmatched junction bases: 16.